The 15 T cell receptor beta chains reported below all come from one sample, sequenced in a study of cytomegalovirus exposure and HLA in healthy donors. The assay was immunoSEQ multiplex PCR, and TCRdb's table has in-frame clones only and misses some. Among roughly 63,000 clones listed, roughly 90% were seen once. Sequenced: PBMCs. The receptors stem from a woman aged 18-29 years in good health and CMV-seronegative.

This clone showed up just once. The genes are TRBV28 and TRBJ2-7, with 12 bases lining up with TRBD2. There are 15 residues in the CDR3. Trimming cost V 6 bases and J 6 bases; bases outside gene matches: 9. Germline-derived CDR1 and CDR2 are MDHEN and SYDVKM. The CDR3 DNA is TGTGCCAGCAGGCTGGCTAGCGGGAGGGCGTTCGAGCAGTACTTC. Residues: CASRLASGRAFEQYF.

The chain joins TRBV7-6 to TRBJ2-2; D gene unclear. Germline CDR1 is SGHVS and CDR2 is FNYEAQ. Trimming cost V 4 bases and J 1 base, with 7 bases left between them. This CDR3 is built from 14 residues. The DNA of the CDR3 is TGTGCCAGCAGCTCCGTCGGGAACACCGGGGAGCTGTTTTTT. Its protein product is CASSSVGNTGELFF. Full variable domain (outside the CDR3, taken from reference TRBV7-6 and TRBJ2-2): GAGVSQSPRYKVTKRGQDVALRCDPISGHVSLYWYRQALGQGPEFLTYFNYEAQQDKSGLPNDRFSAERPEGSISTLTIQRTEQRDSAMYRCASSSVGNTGELFFGEGSRLTVL.

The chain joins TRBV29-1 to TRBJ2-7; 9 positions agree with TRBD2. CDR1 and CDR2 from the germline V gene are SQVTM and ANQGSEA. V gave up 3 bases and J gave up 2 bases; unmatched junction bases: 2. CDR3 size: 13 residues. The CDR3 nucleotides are TGCAGCGTTGAGGCTAGCGGGACCTACGAGCAGTACTTC. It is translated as CSVEASGTYEQYF.

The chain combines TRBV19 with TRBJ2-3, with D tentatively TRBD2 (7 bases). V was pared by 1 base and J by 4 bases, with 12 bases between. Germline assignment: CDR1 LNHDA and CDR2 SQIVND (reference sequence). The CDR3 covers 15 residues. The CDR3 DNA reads TGTGCCAGTAGTATAGGGTCGGGGGGCCCAGATACGCAGTATTTT. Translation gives CASSIGSGGPDTQYF.

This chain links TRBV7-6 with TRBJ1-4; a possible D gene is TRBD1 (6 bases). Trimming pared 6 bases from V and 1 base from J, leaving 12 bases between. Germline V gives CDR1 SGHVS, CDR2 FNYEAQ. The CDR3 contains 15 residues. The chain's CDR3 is CASSSRGGTNEKLFF. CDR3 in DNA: TGTGCCAGCAGTTCAAGAGGGGGAACTAATGAAAAACTGTTTTTT.

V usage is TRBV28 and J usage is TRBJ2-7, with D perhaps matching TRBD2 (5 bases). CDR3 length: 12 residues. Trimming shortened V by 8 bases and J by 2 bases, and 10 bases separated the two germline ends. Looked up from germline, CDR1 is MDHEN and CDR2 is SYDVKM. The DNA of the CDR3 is TGTGCCAGCTCCGGGGTGACCTACGAGCAGTACTTC. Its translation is CASSGVTYEQYF.

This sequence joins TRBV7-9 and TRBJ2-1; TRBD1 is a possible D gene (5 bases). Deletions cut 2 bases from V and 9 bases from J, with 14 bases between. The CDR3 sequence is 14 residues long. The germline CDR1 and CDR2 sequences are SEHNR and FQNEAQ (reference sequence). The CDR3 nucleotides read TGTGCCAGCAGCTTAATGGGGCAGGGCATTGAGCAGTTCTTC. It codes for CASSLMGQGIEQFF. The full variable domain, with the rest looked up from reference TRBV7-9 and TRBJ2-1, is DTGVSQNPRHKITKRGQNVTFRCDPISEHNRLYWYRQTLGQGPEFLTYFQNEAQLEKSRLLSDRFSAERPKGSFSTLEIQRTEQGDSAMYLCASSLMGQGIEQFFGPGTRLTVL.

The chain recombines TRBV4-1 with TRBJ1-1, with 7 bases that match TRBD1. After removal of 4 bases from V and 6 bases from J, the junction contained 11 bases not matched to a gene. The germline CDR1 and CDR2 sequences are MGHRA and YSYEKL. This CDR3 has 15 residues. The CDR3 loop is CASSRAQGLRAEAFF. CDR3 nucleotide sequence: TGCGCCAGCAGCCGGGCACAGGGGCTCCGAGCTGAAGCTTTCTTT.

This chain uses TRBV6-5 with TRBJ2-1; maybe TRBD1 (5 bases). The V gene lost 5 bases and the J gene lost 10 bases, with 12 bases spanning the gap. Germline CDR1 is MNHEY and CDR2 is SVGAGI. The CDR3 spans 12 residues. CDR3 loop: CASSQQVGEQFF. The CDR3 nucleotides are TGTGCCAGCAGTCAACAGGTTGGCGAGCAGTTCTTC.

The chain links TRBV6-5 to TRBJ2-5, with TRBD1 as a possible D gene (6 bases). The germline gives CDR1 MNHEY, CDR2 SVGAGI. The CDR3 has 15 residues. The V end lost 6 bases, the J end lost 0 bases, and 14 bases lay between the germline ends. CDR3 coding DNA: TGTGCCAGCAGCCGACAGGTGAAGTACCAAGAGACCCAGTACTTC. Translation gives CASSRQVKYQETQYF.

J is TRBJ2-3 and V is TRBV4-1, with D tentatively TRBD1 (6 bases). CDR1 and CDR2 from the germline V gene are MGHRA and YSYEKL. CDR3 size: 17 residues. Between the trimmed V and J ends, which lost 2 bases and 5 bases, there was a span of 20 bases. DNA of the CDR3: TGCGCCAGCAGCCAAAGTTTCGGGCAGGGGTCGGGAGATACGCAGTATTTT. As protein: CASSQSFGQGSGDTQYF.

The CDR3 nucleotides are TGTGCCAGCAGCTCTGGACCGGACAGGGTCAACACTGAAGCTTTCTTT. It encodes CASSSGPDRVNTEAFF. This chain joins TRBV7-9 and TRBJ1-1, with TRBD1 identical over 8 bases. V shed 4 bases, J shed 2 bases, and the junction held 9 bases outside the gene matches. This CDR3 spans 16 amino acids. Per the germline V gene, CDR1 is SEHNR and CDR2 is FQNEAQ (reference sequence). Full variable domain (outside the CDR3, taken from reference TRBV7-9 and TRBJ1-1): DTGVSQNPRHKITKRGQNVTFRCDPISEHNRLYWYRQTLGQGPEFLTYFQNEAQLEKSRLLSDRFSAERPKGSFSTLEIQRTEQGDSAMYLCASSSGPDRVNTEAFFGQGTRLTVV.

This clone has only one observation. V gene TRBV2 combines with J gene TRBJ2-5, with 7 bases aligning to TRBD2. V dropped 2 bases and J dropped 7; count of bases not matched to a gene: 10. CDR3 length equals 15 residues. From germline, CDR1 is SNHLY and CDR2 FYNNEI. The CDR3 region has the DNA TGTGCCAGCAGTGAACGGGGGGTGGTGTGGTGGACCCAGTACTTC. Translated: CASSERGVVWWTQYF.

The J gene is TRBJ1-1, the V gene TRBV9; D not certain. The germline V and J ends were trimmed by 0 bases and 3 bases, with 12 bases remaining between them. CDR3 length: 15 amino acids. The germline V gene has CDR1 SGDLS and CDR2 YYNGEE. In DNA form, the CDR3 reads TGTGCCAGCAGCGTAGCTCTGTACGGGGACACTGAAGCTTTCTTT. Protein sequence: CASSVALYGDTEAFF.

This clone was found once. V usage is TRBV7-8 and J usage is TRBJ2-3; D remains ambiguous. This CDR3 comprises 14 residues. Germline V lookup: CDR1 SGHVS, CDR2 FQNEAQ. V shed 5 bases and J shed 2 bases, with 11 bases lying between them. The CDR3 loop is CASSTGATTDTQYF. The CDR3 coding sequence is TGTGCCAGCAGCACTGGAGCGACCACAGATACGCAGTATTTT.